This T cell receptor (beta chain) is from a study of regulatory T cells in long-lasting Graves disease. Trimming removed 6 bases at V and 2 bases at J, with 14 bases between. Germline lookup yields CDR1 MNHEY and CDR2 SMNVEV (reference sequence). There are 14 residues in the CDR3. Time point of the sample: newly diagnosed GD, antithyroid drugs for less than 3 months. RNA isolated from PBMCs was used to make the TCR library. Building of the TCR beta libraries involved iRepertoire HTBI primers and Arm-PCR of CDR3 regions. In TCRdb, the multiplex PCR reads were re-called with MiXCR into one record per CDR3 protein. The sample lists a few hundred thousand distinct CDR3 sequences, 16% seen once, with roughly 30% in the top ten. The same data also went into a second study, on T cells in Graves' hyperthyroidism and ophthalmopathy.

This chain links TRBV27 with TRBJ2-7, with D possibly being TRBD2 (6 bases). The sequencing here drew on peripheral blood mononuclear cells (PBMCs), taken at new diagnosis, from a patient treated with antithyroid drugs. The origin of this receptor is a man aged 40-49 years with Graves disease. CDR3: CASRSRSSAYEQYF. In DNA, the CDR3 is TGTGCCAGCAGGTCTAGGTCTAGCGCCTACGAGCAGTACTTC.